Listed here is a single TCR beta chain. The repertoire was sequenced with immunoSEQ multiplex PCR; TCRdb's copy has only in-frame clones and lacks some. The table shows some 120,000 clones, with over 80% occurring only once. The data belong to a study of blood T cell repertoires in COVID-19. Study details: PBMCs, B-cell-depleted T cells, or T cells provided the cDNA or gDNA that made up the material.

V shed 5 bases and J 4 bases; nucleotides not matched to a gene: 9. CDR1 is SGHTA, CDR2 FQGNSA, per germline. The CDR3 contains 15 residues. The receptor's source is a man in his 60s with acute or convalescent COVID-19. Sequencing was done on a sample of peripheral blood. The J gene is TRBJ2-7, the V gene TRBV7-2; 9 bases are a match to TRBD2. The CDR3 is CASSPLAGVGYEQYF. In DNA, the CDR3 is TGTGCCAGCAGCCCGTTAGCGGGAGTCGGGTACGAGCAGTACTTC.